This T cell receptor beta chain emerged from a study of T cell responses to AZD1222 COVID-19 vaccine. Germline V CDR1 and CDR2: SGHRS, YFSETQ. There are 14 residues in the CDR3. Trimming cost V 4 bases and J 8 bases, with 16 bases left between them. The repertoire was sequenced with immunoSEQ multiplex PCR; TCRdb's copy has only in-frame clones and lacks some. The sample holds about 99,000 clones; around nine tenths are singletons and the top ten take 20%. This specimen consisted of peripheral blood, obtained on day 0 of AZD1222 vaccination. The TCR comes from an adult in good health. This rearrangement joins TRBV5-1 to TRBJ2-4; no firm D call. CDR3 protein: CASSNGGPSDIQYF. CDR3 sequence (DNA): TGCGCCAGCAGCAACGGTGGTCCGTCGGACATTCAGTACTTC.